The present TCR beta chain was sequenced within a study of cytomegalovirus exposure and HLA in healthy donors. The overall study: Out of roughly 170 million T cells, an earlier analysis found some 110 million unique TCR beta sequences in total. Notes on the study in general: The authors enumerated 150 to 200 TCR beta chains as linked to cytomegalovirus.

The CDR3 extends over 17 amino acids. With V trimmed by 0 bases and J by 1 base, 4 bases remained unmatched. CDR1 and CDR2 (germline): SGDLS, YYNGEE. The donors were healthy bone marrow donors. Donors were ostensibly healthy at sampling, although undocumented immune exposures were probable. Amplification used 60 Vbeta primers and 13 Jbeta primers. Sequencing was performed with immunoSEQ multiplex PCR; in TCRdb, only in-frame clones are kept and a portion is missing. The table shows under 130,000 clones, with around 84% occurring only once. For this clone: Its antigen is unidentified.

This receptor was identified in a man aged 25-45 years in good health and CMV-seronegative. V usage is TRBV9 and J usage is TRBJ2-1; 10 bases line up with TRBD2. The sequenced sample consisted of PBMCs. CDR3 loop: CASSVEGSGRSYNEQFF. CDR3 DNA: TGTGCCAGCAGCGTAGAGGGTAGCGGGAGGTCCTACAATGAGCAGTTCTTC. The full variable domain, completed using reference TRBV9 and TRBJ2-1, is DSGVTQTPKHLITATGQRVTLRCSPRSGDLSVYWYQQSLDQGLQFLIQYYNGEERAKGNILERFSAQQFPDLHSELNLSSLELGDSALYFCASSVEGSGRSYNEQFFGPGTRLTVL.